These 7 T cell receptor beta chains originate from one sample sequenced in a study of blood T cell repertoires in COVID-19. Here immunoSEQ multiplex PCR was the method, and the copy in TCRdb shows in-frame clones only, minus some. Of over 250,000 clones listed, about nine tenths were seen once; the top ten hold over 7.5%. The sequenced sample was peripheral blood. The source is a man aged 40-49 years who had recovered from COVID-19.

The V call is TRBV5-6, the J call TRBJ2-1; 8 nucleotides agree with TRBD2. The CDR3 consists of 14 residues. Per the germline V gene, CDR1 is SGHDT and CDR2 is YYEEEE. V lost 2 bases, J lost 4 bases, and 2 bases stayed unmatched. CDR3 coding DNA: TGTGCCAGCAGCTTCGGGACTAGTTACAATGAGCAGTTCTTC. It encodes CASSFGTSYNEQFF.

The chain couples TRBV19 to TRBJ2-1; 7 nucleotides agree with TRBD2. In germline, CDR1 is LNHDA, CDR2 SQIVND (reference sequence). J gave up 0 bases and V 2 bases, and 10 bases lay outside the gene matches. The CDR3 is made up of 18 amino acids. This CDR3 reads CASSIRFSRGSSYNEQFF. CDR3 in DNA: TGTGCCAGTAGTATACGCTTCTCGCGGGGGAGCTCCTACAATGAGCAGTTCTTC.

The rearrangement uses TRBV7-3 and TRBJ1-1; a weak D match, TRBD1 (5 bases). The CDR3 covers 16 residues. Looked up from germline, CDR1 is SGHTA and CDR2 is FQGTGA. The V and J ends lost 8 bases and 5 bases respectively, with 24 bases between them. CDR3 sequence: CASAPTGGRGRTEAFF. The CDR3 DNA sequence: TGTGCCAGCGCCCCGACGGGAGGTAGGGGTCGGACTGAAGCTTTCTTT.

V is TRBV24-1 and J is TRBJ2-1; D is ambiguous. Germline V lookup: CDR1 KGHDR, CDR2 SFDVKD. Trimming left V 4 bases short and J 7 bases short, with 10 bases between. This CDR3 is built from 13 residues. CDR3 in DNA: TGTGCCACCAGTGACGGTCCCCTTAATGAGCAGTTCTTC. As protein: CATSDGPLNEQFF.

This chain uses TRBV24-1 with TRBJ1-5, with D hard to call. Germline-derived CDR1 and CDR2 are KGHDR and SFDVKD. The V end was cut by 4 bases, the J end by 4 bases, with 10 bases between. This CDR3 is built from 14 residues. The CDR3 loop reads CATSDARVNQPQHF. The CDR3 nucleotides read TGTGCCACCAGTGACGCTCGGGTGAATCAGCCCCAGCATTTT.

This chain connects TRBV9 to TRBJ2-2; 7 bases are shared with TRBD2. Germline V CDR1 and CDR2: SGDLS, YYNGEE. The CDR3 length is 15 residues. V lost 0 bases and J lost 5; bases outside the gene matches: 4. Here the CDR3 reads CASSVGGAGTGELFF. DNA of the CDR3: TGTGCCAGCAGCGTAGGAGGAGCGGGAACCGGGGAGCTGTTTTTT.

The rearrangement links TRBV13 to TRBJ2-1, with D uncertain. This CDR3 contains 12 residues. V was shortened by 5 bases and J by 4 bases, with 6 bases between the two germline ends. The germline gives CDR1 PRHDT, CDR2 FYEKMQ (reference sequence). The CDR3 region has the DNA TGTGCCAGCAGCCACCGGTACAATGAGCAGTTCTTC. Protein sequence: CASSHRYNEQFF.